This TCR beta chain was sequenced in a study of T cells in Graves' hyperthyroidism and ophthalmopathy (dated by TCRdb to between 2018 and 2020). Study-level background: Peripheral blood was collected at initial diagnosis, before any treatment. Prospective prediction of ophthalmopathy was tested in an independent validation cohort of 18 hyperthyroidism patients and 17 patients who later progressed to ophthalmopathy. To identify TCR V-J signatures that set the groups apart, the researchers used a discovery cohort of about a hundred patients, made up of fewer than 50 with Graves' ophthalmopathy and 57 with stable Graves' hyperthyroidism. The 100 discovery patients were randomly divided into training and test sets at a 7:3 ratio. In several Graves' hyperthyroidism patients, the study also compared T-cell repertoires from thyroid tissue with T-cell repertoires from blood. After sampling, hyperthyroidism patients received methimazole starting at 30 mg daily, and ophthalmopathy patients received high-dose intravenous methylprednisolone. TCR Vbeta CDR3 sequencing of approximately 140 peripheral blood samples (roughly 43 ophthalmopathy, 75 to 80 hyperthyroidism and approximately 17 progressor patients) is reported in the paper. Overall study outcomes, separate from this receptor: In validation, the model predicted progression to ophthalmopathy a median of roughly six months before onset, with about 64% sensitivity and about 75% specificity. Blood samples also contained most of the expanded thyroid clonotypes (frequency above 0.001), which suggests that blood repertoires may reflect thyroid immune responses. Sample size was not statistically predetermined, and blinding of investigators to group allocation was not performed. A 13 V-J signature model separated ophthalmopathy from stable hyperthyroidism, with approximately 87% sensitivity and approximately 81% specificity in cross-validation and 80%/75% in testing.

Stable Graves' hyperthyroidism was defined as no progression to ophthalmopathy during 18 months of follow-up. The hyperthyroidism patients were between 18 and 65 years old and newly diagnosed, with a disease duration of less than 2 months. Any patient with an uncontrolled infection, another autoimmune disease, pregnancy or lactation was excluded. Diagnoses relied on clinical symptoms, serum thyroxine and TRAb, thyroid ultrasound and orbital computed tomography. PBMCs were isolated from more than 8 ml of fresh peripheral blood by Ficoll-Paque density gradient centrifugation. Total RNA was extracted using Trizol reagent, and RNA quality was assessed on an Agilent 2100 Bioanalyzer. According to the germline V gene (reference sequence), CDR1 reads LGHDT and CDR2 reads YNNKEL. Trimming takes 0 bases from V and 2 bases from J, and the germline ends sit 12 bases apart. The CDR3 goes from the cysteine to the phenylalanine over 16 residues. CDR3 DNA is the only sequence kept; it has 48 bases, read in frame from the first base.

TCR beta CDR3 regions were amplified from RNA transcripts. The TCR CDR3 was subjected to a first round of RT-PCR using the HTBI primer set and the Qiagen OneStep RT-PCR kit. The libraries were constructed in a second round of multiplex PCR and then size-selected and purified. Libraries were sequenced paired-end with 100 bp reads on an Illumina HiSeq2000. In the source study's methods: SOAPnuke was used to process the raw data, throwing out any read that contained adapters or uncalled bases, had a mean Phred below 15, or lacked an exact constant-primer or identifier match. COPE v1.2.5 was used to merge the high-quality paired reads, and each unique nucleotide sequence was defined as a clonotype. Clonotypes were aligned to IMGT TRBV, TRBD and TRBJ reference segments using MiTCR v1.1. The analysis was restricted to V-J combinations with a frequency above 0.0001, which together covered around 99% of the repertoires. The TCS score was defined as F50 (clonal expansion) divided by E x V (chaos), with BLOSUM62-based TCRdist calculated between CDR3 peptides within each V-J. Welch's t-statistics and random forest reduced roughly 530 V-J features to 10 to 15, which were used in a naive Bayes classifier (R e1071). TCRdb trimmed the raw reads at Q25, called clones with MiXCR and kept productive beta chains. When rows share a CDR3 protein, they turn into one entry using the most common DNA and genes. TCRdb, rather than the study authors, made the V and J calls. Within this sample are about 560,000 distinct CDR3 sequences, with approximately 14% of them counted one time only. Less than 9.5% of the sample is taken by the ten largest.

This clonotype was seen repeatedly, ten times or more. Its antigen is still unknown. Base qualities were left out, and no much larger clone turns up one base away. The sequenced sample consisted of blood. The receptor comes from a woman in her 30s with Graves' hyperthyroidism. The chain was built from TRBV3-1 and TRBJ2-3, with no reliable assignment of the D segment. The CDR3 region has the sequence CASSQDLSASTDTQYF. In nucleotide form, the sequence is TGTGCCAGCAGCCAAGATTTAAGCGCCTCCACAGATACGCAGTATTTT.